This T cell receptor beta chain stems from a study of cytomegalovirus exposure and HLA in healthy donors. General study findings and limits: The likely explanation for a cluster of highly shared sequence variants was sequencing artifact.

Germline V gene sequence: CDR1 SGDLS, CDR2 YYNGEE. The CDR3 covers 14 residues. With respect to this clone: Its antigen is undetermined. The junction departs from germline at one end; a sequencing error may be responsible.

Use of 60 Vbeta and 13 Jbeta primers characterized the PCR. Only in-frame clones appear in the TCRdb table, and some are missing; sequencing was by immunoSEQ multiplex PCR. The sample yields some 150,000 clones, roughly three fifths seen once. The source of this sequence is a woman aged 40 to 55 in good health and CMV-seronegative. The sequencing input was PBMCs. The V call is TRBV9, the J call TRBJ1-2; tentatively, D is TRBD1 (6 bases). CDR3 DNA sequence: TGTGCCAGCAGCTACTACGAGAACAGGGCTGGCTACATCTTC. Its protein product is CASSYYENRAGYIF.